This TCR beta chain was profiled in a study of blood T cell repertoires in COVID-19. The overall study: COVID-19 samples, acute and convalescent, were from the United States, Italy and Spain. PBMCs, B-cell-depleted T cells, or T cells were the source of the cDNA or gDNA that made up the material.

Methods used by the authors: Estimation of nucleated cell counts relied on the amplification of reference gene primers. Data came from immunoSEQ multiplex PCR; TCRdb stores just in-frame clones and leaves some out. V, J and clone size are those of that table, while D and trimming were read from the DNA. The sample lists around 220,000 clones, 80% occurring once. The CDR3 is made up of 14 amino acids. Germline V gene sequence: CDR1 LNHDA, CDR2 SQIVND (reference sequence). The V and J ends lost 4 bases and 2 bases respectively, with 9 bases between them. The sequencing input was peripheral blood. This clonotype originated in a human donor in a cohort sampled during active COVID-19. The gene calls are TRBV19 and TRBJ1-3; the D gene is possibly TRBD1 (5 bases). The CDR3, as DNA: TGTGCCAGTAGTACGGGGGGACCTGGAAACACCATATATTTT. This translates into CASSTGGPGNTIYF.